The 28 T cell receptor beta chains below come from one sample, sequenced in a study of T cells after posttransplantation cyclophosphamide (dated by TCRdb to between 2015 and 2016). Receptor amplification or capture employed the immunoSEQ multiplex PCR assay. In TCRdb, the immuneACCESS table is reduced to in-frame sequences with V and J assigned. These tables do not hold every clone; where another copy was compared, an unresolved V gene accounts for under half, and the others remain unexplained. The sample records about 24,000 clones, none occurring a single time. The ten biggest clones cover around 7% of the sample. The sequenced material came from PBMCs. The receptors here all came from a woman aged 55 to 70 in good health, CMV-negative, and a related stem cell transplant donor.

This clone was counted ten times or more. This chain joins TRBV19 and TRBJ2-6; 10 bases line up with TRBD1. Looked up from germline, CDR1 is LNHDA and CDR2 is SQIVND (reference sequence). V was pared by 5 bases and J by 0 bases, with 16 bases of the junction left unmatched. The CDR3 extends over 21 amino acids. CDR3 region: CASSFRRQGADFSSGANVLTF. The CDR3 region has the DNA TGTGCCAGTAGTTTCCGCCGACAGGGGGCCGACTTTAGCTCTGGGGCCAACGTCCTGACTTTC.

This clone was detected ten times or more. V and J are TRBV11-2 and TRBJ2-7; the D gene is possibly TRBD2 (6 bases). Trimming stripped 5 bases from V and 6 bases from J, with 14 bases between. The CDR3 is 13 residues long. Germline CDR1 is SGHAT and CDR2 is FQNNGV. CDR3 bases: TGTGCCAGCAGCCCCCGACTAGTGAGCGAGCAGTACGTC. This codes for CASSPRLVSEQYV.

This clone was seen many times. The CDR3 spells CASSGLLYNEQFF. The CDR3 DNA is TGCGCCAGCAGCGGGCTGCTCTACAATGAGCAGTTCTTC. The chain has TRBV4-3 and TRBJ2-1; the D is unclear. The germline V gene encodes CDR1 LGHNA and CDR2 YSLEER. This CDR3 comprises 13 residues. V dropped 5 bases and J dropped 3 bases, with 8 bases sitting between them.

This clone occurred many times. The chain links TRBV4-2 to TRBJ1-1; tentative D call: TRBD1 (5 bases). Germline loops: CDR1 LGHNA, CDR2 YNFKEQ. The CDR3 is made up of 13 amino acids. Deletions cut 1 base from V and 10 bases from J, with 13 bases between. The CDR3 bases are TGTGCCAGCAGCCAAGGGTCAGGGATTGGAGCTTTCTTT. This translates into CASSQGSGIGAFF.

This clone was seen many times. This chain links TRBV6-5 with TRBJ2-2; D not resolved. CDR3 length: 14 amino acids. Germline assignment: CDR1 MNHEY and CDR2 SVGAGI. V was shortened by 0 bases and J by 8 bases, with 10 bases between the two germline ends. CDR3 in DNA: TGTGCCAGCAGTTACTCCGCGGTTGGAGGGGAGCTGTTTTTT. Encoded protein: CASSYSAVGGELFF.

This clone was recorded at least ten times. The V and J genes are TRBV6-1 and TRBJ2-1; D is possibly TRBD2 (6 bases). Trimming removed 4 bases from V and 3 bases from J, with 13 bases in between. Germline V gene data show CDR1 as MNHNS and CDR2 as SASEGT. CDR3 length equals 15 residues. The CDR3 loop reads CASSGVGGDYNEQFF. The DNA of the CDR3 is TGTGCCAGCAGTGGGGTGGGGGGTGACTACAATGAGCAGTTCTTC.

This clone occurred many times. The rearrangement uses TRBV6-1 and TRBJ2-7; TRBD2 is a possible D gene (5 bases). This CDR3 comprises 14 residues. Per germline, CDR1 MNHNS and CDR2 SASEGT. Trimming took off 10 bases at V and 2 bases at J, with 18 bases between the two ends. CDR3 coding DNA: TGTGCCATTCGTCTTTCGGGAAACCCCTACGAGCAGTACTTC. This translates into CAIRLSGNPYEQYF.

This clone was seen only a few times. J is TRBJ1-3 and V is TRBV30, with 9 nucleotides matching TRBD1. CDR1 GTSNPN and CDR2 SVGIG come from the germline V gene (reference sequence). V shed 0 bases and J 3 bases; nucleotides not matched to a gene: 9. There are 17 residues in the CDR3. The CDR3 bases are TGTGCCTGGAGTGTGAGACAGGGGGTCGCCTTTGGAAACACCATATATTTT. This gives the protein CAWSVRQGVAFGNTIYF. Based on the CDR3 plus reference TRBV30 and TRBJ1-3, the full variable domain is SQTIHQWPATLVQPVGSPLSLECTVEGTSNPNLYWYRQAAGRGLQLLFYSVGIGQISSEVPQNLSASRPQDRQFILSSKKLLLSDSGFYLCAWSVRQGVAFGNTIYFGEGSWLTVV.

Ten or more counts support this clone. V is TRBV6-5 and J is TRBJ1-1; D not certain. Trimming took 6 bases from V and 3 from J, leaving 17 bases between them. This CDR3 comprises 15 residues. From germline, CDR1 is MNHEY and CDR2 SVGAGI. CDR3: CASSRETLRDTEAFF. In nucleotides, the CDR3 is TGTGCCAGCAGCCGCGAGACGCTGAGGGACACTGAAGCTTTCTTT.

V usage is TRBV4-3 and J usage is TRBJ1-1, with 10 bases identical to TRBD1. Trimming removed 4 bases from V and 1 base from J; junction bases left unmatched: 0. The CDR3 length is 14 residues. In germline, CDR1 is LGHNA, CDR2 YSLEER. Here the CDR3 reads CASSRDRGNTEAFF. DNA for the CDR3: TGCGCCAGCAGCCGGGACAGGGGGAACACTGAAGCTTTCTTT.

This clone was detected many times. The chain uses TRBV6-5 and TRBJ1-6; the D is unclear. This CDR3 has 14 amino acids. The germline V gene has CDR1 MNHEY and CDR2 SVGAGI. Trimming left V 5 bases short and J 7 bases short, with 12 bases between. The CDR3: CASSRGLTNSPLHF. The CDR3 DNA reads TGTGCCAGCAGTCGCGGCCTGACCAATTCACCCCTCCACTTT.

This clone was counted at least ten times. The rearrangement links TRBV28 to TRBJ1-1, with D tentatively TRBD1 (6 bases). The length of the CDR3 is 14 residues. V was clipped by 6 bases and J by 4 bases, with 15 bases between them. Germline V gene sequence: CDR1 MDHEN, CDR2 SYDVKM. CDR3 bases: TGTGCCAGCAGCGTCAGGGGCTCCATCACTGAAGCTTTCTTT. It encodes CASSVRGSITEAFF.

CDR3 in DNA: TGTGCCACCAGCTCCCGGACTAGCGGGAGGGGAGAGACCCAGTACTTC. Translated, it gives CATSSRTSGRGETQYF. The V and J genes are TRBV15 and TRBJ2-5; 15 bases fit TRBD2. Germline loops: CDR1 LNHNV, CDR2 YYDKDF (reference sequence). Unmatched junction bases numbered 5, after V lost 5 bases and J lost 4 bases. The CDR3 loop spans 16 amino acids.

This clone was detected ten times or more. The V call is TRBV19, the J call TRBJ1-5; 9 bases agree with TRBD1. CDR1 and CDR2 from the germline V gene are LNHDA and SQIVND (reference sequence). V was pared by 6 bases and J by 1 base, with 4 bases of the junction left unmatched. The CDR3 extends over 15 amino acids. CDR3 coding DNA: TGTGCCAGTAGAACGACAGGGGGAAGCAATCAGCCCCAGCATTTT. Amino acids: CASRTTGGSNQPQHF.

This clone was recorded at least ten times. The V call is TRBV6-6, the J call TRBJ2-2; TRBD1 matches 11 bases. Trimming took 5 bases from V and 0 from J; bases not matched to a gene: 2. The CDR3 contains 16 residues. Germline CDR1 reads MNHNY; CDR2 reads SVGAGI (reference sequence). Here the CDR3 reads CASSVGQGANTGELFF. Here the CDR3 DNA reads TGTGCCAGCAGTGTGGGACAGGGGGCGAACACCGGGGAGCTGTTTTTT.

This clone came up many times. The V gene is TRBV7-8, the J gene TRBJ1-5; D not certain. The CDR3 is made up of 14 amino acids. Trimming removed 5 bases from V and 6 bases from J, with 14 bases in between. Germline CDR1 is SGHVS and CDR2 is FQNEAQ. CDR3: CASSLLGARQPQHF. For the CDR3, the DNA is TGTGCCAGCAGCCTCCTAGGTGCACGTCAGCCCCAGCATTTT.

V and J are TRBV19 and TRBJ2-3, with 8 nucleotides matching TRBD1. Unmatched junction bases numbered 8, after V lost 1 base and J lost 5 bases. From germline, CDR1 is LNHDA and CDR2 SQIVND (reference sequence). This CDR3 contains 16 residues. The DNA for the CDR3 is TGTGCCAGTAGTATAGGATTCGGACAGGGCTTAGATACGCAGTATTTT. Encoded protein: CASSIGFGQGLDTQYF.

This clone was seen many times. The chain combines TRBV5-6 with TRBJ1-6; 7 bases agree with TRBD1. This CDR3 spans 16 amino acids. J lost 7 bases, V lost 3 bases, and 10 bases had no gene match. Germline V lookup: CDR1 SGHDT, CDR2 YYEEEE. The CDR3, as DNA: TGTGCCAGCAGCTCTATAAAAGGGGACAGCAATTCACCCCTCCACTTT. This translates into CASSSIKGDSNSPLHF. The full variable domain, in which reference TRBV5-6 and TRBJ1-6 provide the parts outside the CDR3, is DAGVTQSPTHLIKTRGQQVTLRCSPKSGHDTVSWYQQALGQGPQFIFQYYEEEERQRGNFPDRFSGHQFPNYSSELNVNALLLGDSALYLCASSSIKGDSNSPLHFGNGTRLTVT.

In its sample, this clone was seen many times. The chain has TRBV9 and TRBJ2-6, with D maybe TRBD1 (6 bases). The V end lost 0 bases, the J end lost 2 bases, and 12 bases lay between the germline ends. The germline V gene has CDR1 SGDLS and CDR2 YYNGEE. This CDR3 region has 17 residues. CDR3 nucleotide sequence: TGTGCCAGCAGCGTAGGGCACAGGGCAACTGGGGCCAACGTCCTGACTTTC. Translating gives CASSVGHRATGANVLTF.

This clone came up many times. J is TRBJ1-5 and V is TRBV2; a weak D match, TRBD1 (5 bases). The V and J ends lost 8 bases and 7 bases respectively, with 21 bases between them. Per germline, CDR1 SNHLY and CDR2 FYNNEI. The CDR3 is made up of 15 amino acids. CDR3 sequence: CASSLGGVQGQPQHF. The CDR3 DNA sequence: TGTGCCAGCTCCCTGGGGGGTGTTCAAGGACAGCCCCAGCATTTT.

This clone was seen at least ten times. This sequence joins TRBV5-1 and TRBJ2-7; TRBD2 agrees at 8 bases. CDR1 SGHRS and CDR2 YFSETQ come from the germline V gene. CDR3 length: 14 residues. V lost 4 bases to trimming and J lost 7 bases; unmatched junction nucleotides: 10. The CDR3 nucleotides are TGCGCCAGCAGCGGTGCCAGCGGGAGAACGGAGCAGTACTTC. It codes for CASSGASGRTEQYF.

CDR3 coding DNA: TGTGCCAGCAATCAGGCCTCCTGGGAGCAGTACTTC. It yields the protein CASNQASWEQYF. V usage is TRBV2 and J usage is TRBJ2-5; a weak D match, TRBD2 (5 bases). The CDR3 has 12 amino acids. CDR1 and CDR2 (germline): SNHLY, FYNNEI. V shed 7 bases and J shed 11 bases, with 17 bases lying between them.

This clone was found many times. The chain carries TRBV5-4 and TRBJ2-7; D is perhaps TRBD1 (6 bases). The CDR3 sequence is 14 residues long. V lost 4 bases and J lost 5, with 16 bases in between. Germline V gene data show CDR1 as SGHNT and CDR2 as YYREEE (reference sequence). CDR3 residues: CASSAPTGADEQYF. The CDR3 bases are TGTGCCAGCAGCGCCCCGACAGGTGCGGACGAGCAGTACTTC.

This clone was observed at least ten times. The chain is built from TRBV28 and TRBJ1-1; D is undetermined. This CDR3 comprises 14 residues. CDR1 is MDHEN, CDR2 SYDVKM, per germline. Trimming removed 6 bases at V and 1 base at J, with 12 bases between. The CDR3 is CASSLLLGNTEAFF. For the CDR3, the DNA is TGTGCCAGCAGCCTTCTCCTCGGGAACACTGAAGCTTTCTTT.

This clone was seen many times. The V gene is TRBV6-1, the J gene TRBJ2-1, with TRBD1 matching over 9 bases. Trimming cost V 6 bases and J 6 bases; bases outside gene matches: 6. From germline, CDR1 is MNHNS and CDR2 SASEGT. The CDR3 has 14 residues. The CDR3 DNA reads TGTGCCAGCAGGCCGGGACAGGGCTTCAATGAGCAGTTCTTC. This gives the protein CASRPGQGFNEQFF.

V is TRBV28 and J is TRBJ2-3; D may be TRBD1 (6 bases). V shed 8 bases and J shed 1 base, with 7 bases lying between them. The V gene's germline CDR1 is MDHEN and CDR2 SYDVKM. This CDR3 has 12 amino acids. CDR3 in DNA: TGTGCCAGCGCAGGGGGCACAGATACGCAGTATTTT. It codes for CASAGGTDTQYF.

In its sample, this clone was seen many times. The chain couples TRBV6-6 to TRBJ1-1; no firm D call. The CDR3 is 14 residues long. Looked up from germline, CDR1 is MNHNY and CDR2 is SVGAGI (reference sequence). V lost 0 bases to trimming and J lost 4 bases, with 9 bases between them. In DNA form, the CDR3 reads TGTGCCAGCAGTTACTCGGGAGGGAGCACTGAAGCTTTCTTT. This codes for CASSYSGGSTEAFF.

Ten or more counts support this clone. This rearrangement joins TRBV7-2 to TRBJ1-6, with TRBD1 matching 7 bases. The germline CDR1 and CDR2 sequences are SGHTA and FQGNSA. The CDR3 is 19 residues long. Trimming cost V 4 bases and J 2 bases; bases outside gene matches: 14. The CDR3: CASSSREWDSNAYNSPLHF. The CDR3 DNA is TGTGCCAGCAGCTCCCGAGAGTGGGACAGCAACGCCTATAATTCACCCCTCCACTTT.